The 16 T cell receptor beta chains below all came from one sample that was sequenced in a study of early T cells in non-severe SARS-CoV-2 infection. Each CDR3 protein is one row after TCRdb ran MiXCR on the 5' RACE reads. The table lists 55,000 to 80,000 distinct CDR3 sequences, about 11% of them singletons. The sample comprised whole blood. The receptors derive from an adult who was a healthcare worker with PCR-confirmed SARS-CoV-2 infection or an uninfected control (not recorded which).

This chain joins TRBV29-1 and TRBJ2-5; D gene uncertain. The CDR3 covers 10 residues. Trimming cost V 5 bases and J 5 bases, with 6 bases left between them. Germline CDR1 SQVTM, CDR2 ANQGSEA. CDR3 residues: CSVSSETQYF. CDR3 nucleotide sequence: TGCAGCGTTTCTAGTGAGACCCAGTACTTC. The complete variable domain, with remaining parts taken from reference TRBV29-1 and TRBJ2-5, reads SAVISQKPSRDICQRGTSLTIQCQVDSQVTMMFWYRQQPGQSLTLIATANQGSEATYESGFVIDKFPISRPNLTFSTLTVSNMSPEDSSIYLCSVSSETQYFGPGTRLLVL.

The genes are TRBV4-1 and TRBJ2-1; 7 bases match TRBD2. V was clipped by 4 bases and J by 9 bases; unmatched bases: 18. The CDR3 has 17 residues. The V gene's germline CDR1 is MGHRA and CDR2 YSYEKL. The CDR3 here is CASSREEGASGRGEQFF. In DNA form, the CDR3 reads TGCGCCAGCAGCCGGGAAGAGGGAGCTAGCGGCCGTGGTGAGCAGTTCTTC.

Ten or more counts support this clonotype. The chain recombines TRBV29-1 with TRBJ1-2; D may be TRBD1 (6 bases). The CDR3 extends over 14 amino acids. CDR1 SQVTM and CDR2 ANQGSEA come from the germline V gene. Trimming stripped 6 bases from V and 1 base from J, with 15 bases between. The CDR3 nucleotides are TGCAGCGTCAGCGAGGGGGGAGTTAACTATGGCTACACCTTC. It specifies CSVSEGGVNYGYTF.

This clonotype was seen many times. This sequence joins TRBV5-1 and TRBJ2-5, with D unresolved. Germline CDR1 is SGHRS and CDR2 is YFSETQ. The CDR3 totals 12 residues. The germline V and J ends were trimmed by 4 bases and 4 bases, with 8 bases remaining between them. This CDR3 is CASSGSRETQYF. CDR3 DNA sequence: TGCGCCAGCAGCGGCAGTCGAGAGACCCAGTACTTC. Complete variable domain (other parts from reference TRBV5-1 and TRBJ2-5): KAGVTQTPRYLIKTRGQQVTLSCSPISGHRSVSWYQQTPGQGLQFLFEYFSETQRNKGNFPGRFSGRQFSNSRSEMNVSTLELGDSALYLCASSGSRETQYFGPGTRLLVL.

The chain joins TRBV28 to TRBJ2-7; 8 bases are a match to TRBD2. Per germline, CDR1 MDHEN and CDR2 SYDVKM. The J segment lost 1 base and the V segment lost 7 bases, leaving 9 bases of the junction unmatched. This CDR3 is built from 15 residues. The CDR3 sequence is CASTEAGEISYEQYF. CDR3 nucleotides: TGTGCCAGCACAGAAGCGGGGGAGATATCCTACGAGCAGTACTTC.

The chain uses TRBV5-1 and TRBJ2-7, with 11 bases lining up with TRBD2. With V trimmed by 4 bases and J by 5 bases, 5 bases remained unmatched. CDR3 length: 14 residues. Per germline, CDR1 SGHRS and CDR2 YFSETQ. CDR3 sequence: CASSGGLAVNEQYF. As DNA, the CDR3 is TGCGCCAGCAGCGGGGGACTAGCGGTGAACGAGCAGTACTTC. The full variable domain, its missing parts supplied by reference TRBV5-1 and TRBJ2-7, is KAGVTQTPRYLIKTRGQQVTLSCSPISGHRSVSWYQQTPGQGLQFLFEYFSETQRNKGNFPGRFSGRQFSNSRSEMNVSTLELGDSALYLCASSGGLAVNEQYFGPGTRLTVT.

V usage is TRBV3-1 and J usage is TRBJ2-5; D unresolved. Trimming took 4 bases from V and 0 from J, leaving 6 bases between them. In germline, CDR1 is LGHDT, CDR2 YNNKEL (reference sequence). The CDR3 is 13 amino acids. CDR3 nucleotide sequence: TGTGCCAGCAGCCGCCTGGACCAAGAGACCCAGTACTTC. Protein: CASSRLDQETQYF.

This clonotype was observed a handful of times. The rearrangement joins TRBV12-3 or TRBV12-4 to TRBJ2-7, with D hard to call. The CDR3 loop spans 12 amino acids. V lost 6 bases and J lost 5, with 11 bases in between. This CDR3 reads CASRSGGDEQYF. CDR3 nucleotide sequence: TGTGCCAGCAGGTCGGGCGGCGACGAGCAGTACTTC.

V is TRBV7-3 and J is TRBJ2-3; 8 bases align to TRBD2. J was trimmed by 5 bases and V by 5 bases; bases with no gene match: 9. Germline V lookup: CDR1 SGHTA, CDR2 FQGTGA. The CDR3 runs to 15 residues. This CDR3 reads CASSPPGGALDTQYF. Here the CDR3 DNA reads TGTGCCAGCAGCCCCCCGGGGGGGGCCTTAGATACGCAGTATTTT.

The genes are TRBV7-9 and TRBJ1-4; 7 bases map to TRBD1. Germline V lookup: CDR1 SEHNR, CDR2 FQNEAQ (reference sequence). The length of the CDR3 is 15 residues. J gave up 3 bases and V 1 base, and 2 bases lay outside the gene matches. The CDR3 here is CASSLGGTANEKLFF. As DNA, the CDR3 is TGTGCCAGCAGCTTAGGAGGGACAGCTAATGAAAAACTGTTTTTT.

The chain carries TRBV29-1 and TRBJ2-7; a possible D gene is TRBD2 (7 bases). With 2 bases removed from V and 7 bases from J, the gap between germline ends came to 15 bases. CDR1 SQVTM and CDR2 ANQGSEA come from the germline V gene. The CDR3 has 13 amino acids. For the CDR3, the DNA is TGCAGCGTTGAACGCGGGGGCTCGAGAGAGCAGTACTTC. Its protein product is CSVERGGSREQYF.

J is TRBJ2-1 and V is TRBV29-1, with TRBD2 identical over 9 bases. The CDR3 extends over 11 amino acids. Germline CDR1 SQVTM, CDR2 ANQGSEA. With 8 bases clipped from V and 6 bases from J, the junction kept 2 bases outside the gene matches. CDR3 amino acids: CSTLAGNEQFF. CDR3 nucleotides: TGCAGCACACTAGCGGGCAATGAGCAGTTCTTC.

This chain joins TRBV19 and TRBJ2-3; D call uncertain. This CDR3 has 16 residues. Trimming removed 2 bases from V and 2 bases from J, with 14 bases in between. Germline V gene lookup returns CDR1 LNHDA and CDR2 SQIVND (reference sequence). The CDR3 nucleotides are TGTGCCAGTAGTATATCCGCACTTACATACACAGATACGCAGTATTTT. Translation gives CASSISALTYTDTQYF.

This clonotype came up a few times. One junction end disagrees with the germline gene, perhaps due to a read error. The rearrangement uses TRBV19 and TRBJ1-1; D is unclear. This CDR3 spans 15 amino acids. CDR1 and CDR2 (germline): LNHDA, SQIVND (reference sequence). CDR3 DNA: TGTGCCAGTAGCATAGATATAAAACGCGGAAACCCGGCTTTCTTT. Protein sequence: CASSIDIKRGNPAFF.

Regarding this clonotype: Germline is not matched at one junction end, which may reflect a read error. The V gene is TRBV6-2 or TRBV6-3, the J gene TRBJ2-7, with D perhaps matching TRBD2 (6 bases). In germline, CDR1 is MNHEY, CDR2 SVGEGT. The CDR3 length is 16 residues. The CDR3 DNA reads as TGTGCCAGCAGTTATAAAGTTAGCGGAGCCTCCTACGTGCAGTACTTC. It codes for CASSYKVSGASYVQYF.

This clonotype was picked up many times. This sequence joins TRBV5-1 and TRBJ2-2; 7 bases are shared with TRBD2. The trim removed 3 bases at V and 5 bases at J, leaving 7 bases unmatched. The CDR3 extends over 15 amino acids. Per the germline V gene, CDR1 is SGHRS and CDR2 is YFSETQ. The DNA for the CDR3 is TGCGCCAGCAGCTCCCTAGCGGTTCGGACCGGGGAGCTGTTTTTT. It yields the protein CASSSLAVRTGELFF.